This record looks at one T cell receptor (beta chain) sequence and its context. Antigen: not known. One end of the junction does not line up with germline, which may come from a read error. This entry comes from a study of T cells in Graves' hyperthyroidism and ophthalmopathy. Regarding the study as a whole: The model foresaw ophthalmopathy a median roughly 6.3 months prior to onset.

Patients aged 18 to 65 had newly diagnosed hyperthyroidism that had lasted under 2 months. A roughly 9.3 ml volume of fresh peripheral blood provided the PBMCs. Amplified TCR beta CDR3 regions came from RNA transcripts. Primed by the HTBI set, a first-round RT-PCR was run on the TCR CDR3. Each CDR3 protein gets one entry after TCRdb re-called the multiplex PCR reads with MiXCR. The table includes about 840,000 distinct CDR3 sequences, over 35% detected once. CDR1 and CDR2 from the germline V gene are MGHDK and SYGVNS. The CDR3 consists of 13 residues. This chain connects TRBV25-1 to TRBJ2-7; D unclear. The source of this sequence is a man younger than 35 with Graves' hyperthyroidism. The sequenced material came from blood. This CDR3 reads CASSQDGVYEQYF. The CDR3, as DNA: TGCGCCAGCAGCCAAGATGGGGTGTACGAGCAGTACTTC.